This is a list of T cell receptor beta chains from one sample in a study of molecular identifiers for immune sequencing clone quantification. One entry per CDR3 protein, called by TCRdb with MiXCR from the PCR reads. Among about 500,000 distinct CDR3 sequences listed, around 23% were seen once. The sequenced material came from naive CD8+ T cells from blood, with Jurkat cell RNA spiked in. The receptors were gathered from a human donor in good health. Some libraries in this study had Jurkat cell RNA spiked in. The CDR3 runs from the conserved cysteine through the conserved F or W. D genes are given only for firm matches. The size entry is marked missing in some rows and otherwise reads once, few, many or a size class.

size | J | D | V | CDR3 | DNA
many | TRBJ1-1 | TRBD1 | TRBV5-1 | CASSLRQGADPEAFF | TGCGCCAGCAGCTTGAGGCAGGGGGCGGACCCTGAAGCTTTCTTT
many | TRBJ1-5 | TRBD1 | TRBV6-2/TRBV6-3 | CASSNPGQGAVWSNQPQHF | TGTGCCAGCAGCAACCCGGGACAGGGGGCCGTCTGGAGCAATCAGCCCCAGCATTTT
few | TRBJ1-1 | - | TRBV19 | CASQTGLTEAFF | TGTGCCAGTCAAACGGGACTCACTGAAGCTTTCTTT
few | TRBJ1-5 | TRBD1 | TRBV6-5 | CASSTGTGAIYRHF | TGTGCCAGCAGTACCGGGACAGGAGCAATATATCGGCATTTT
- | TRBJ1-2 | - | TRBV9 | CACSVANIPREALLYGYTF | TGTGCCTGCAGCGTAGCTAACATCCCCCGGGAAGCTCTCCTTTATGGCTACACCTTC
- | TRBJ1-5 | - | TRBV4-3 | CARRPGPAAPPPPPF | TGCGCCCGCCGCCCAGGGCCCGCCGCCCCCCCGCCCCCGCCTTTT
few | TRBJ2-3 | TRBD1 | TRBV27 | CASSFQGAVDTQYF | TGTGCCAGCAGTTTTCAGGGGGCGGTGGATACGCAGTATTTT
many | TRBJ1-1 | - | TRBV11-2 | CASSATQNPEAFF | TGTGCCAGCAGCGCAACACAAAACCCTGAAGCTTTCTTT
few | TRBJ2-7 | - | TRBV12-3/TRBV12-4 | CASSHVGVGEQYF | TGTGCCAGCAGCCACGTGGGGGTCGGCGAGCAGTACTTC
- | TRBJ2-2 | TRBD1 | TRBV9 | CASSVGRTGTNTGELFF | TGTGCCAGCAGCGTAGGACGGACAGGGACTAACACCGGGGAGCTGTTTTTT
few | TRBJ2-5 | - | TRBV28 | CASSLRAFETQYF | TGTGCCAGCAGTTTAAGGGCGTTTGAGACCCAGTACTTC
few | TRBJ2-5 | - | TRBV6-5 | CASSYWGEQETQYF | TGTGCCAGCAGTTATTGGGGGGAACAAGAGACCCAGTACTTC
- | TRBJ2-7 | - | TRBV18 | CASSDHLGGAYEQYF | TGTGCCAGCTCCGACCACCTGGGGGGTGCCTACGAGCAGTACTTC
few | TRBJ2-5 | - | TRBV6-6 | CASSPYGYQETQYF | TGTGCCAGCAGCCCATACGGTTACCAAGAGACCCAGTACTTC
- | TRBJ2-7 | - | TRBV9 | CASRGRGVTSDEQYF | TGTGCCAGCAGAGGTAGAGGGGTGACAAGTGACGAGCAGTACTTC
- | TRBJ2-3 | TRBD2 | TRBV2 | CASSALGAGVADTQYF | TGTGCCAGCAGTGCTCTGGGAGCGGGGGTGGCAGATACGCAGTATTTT